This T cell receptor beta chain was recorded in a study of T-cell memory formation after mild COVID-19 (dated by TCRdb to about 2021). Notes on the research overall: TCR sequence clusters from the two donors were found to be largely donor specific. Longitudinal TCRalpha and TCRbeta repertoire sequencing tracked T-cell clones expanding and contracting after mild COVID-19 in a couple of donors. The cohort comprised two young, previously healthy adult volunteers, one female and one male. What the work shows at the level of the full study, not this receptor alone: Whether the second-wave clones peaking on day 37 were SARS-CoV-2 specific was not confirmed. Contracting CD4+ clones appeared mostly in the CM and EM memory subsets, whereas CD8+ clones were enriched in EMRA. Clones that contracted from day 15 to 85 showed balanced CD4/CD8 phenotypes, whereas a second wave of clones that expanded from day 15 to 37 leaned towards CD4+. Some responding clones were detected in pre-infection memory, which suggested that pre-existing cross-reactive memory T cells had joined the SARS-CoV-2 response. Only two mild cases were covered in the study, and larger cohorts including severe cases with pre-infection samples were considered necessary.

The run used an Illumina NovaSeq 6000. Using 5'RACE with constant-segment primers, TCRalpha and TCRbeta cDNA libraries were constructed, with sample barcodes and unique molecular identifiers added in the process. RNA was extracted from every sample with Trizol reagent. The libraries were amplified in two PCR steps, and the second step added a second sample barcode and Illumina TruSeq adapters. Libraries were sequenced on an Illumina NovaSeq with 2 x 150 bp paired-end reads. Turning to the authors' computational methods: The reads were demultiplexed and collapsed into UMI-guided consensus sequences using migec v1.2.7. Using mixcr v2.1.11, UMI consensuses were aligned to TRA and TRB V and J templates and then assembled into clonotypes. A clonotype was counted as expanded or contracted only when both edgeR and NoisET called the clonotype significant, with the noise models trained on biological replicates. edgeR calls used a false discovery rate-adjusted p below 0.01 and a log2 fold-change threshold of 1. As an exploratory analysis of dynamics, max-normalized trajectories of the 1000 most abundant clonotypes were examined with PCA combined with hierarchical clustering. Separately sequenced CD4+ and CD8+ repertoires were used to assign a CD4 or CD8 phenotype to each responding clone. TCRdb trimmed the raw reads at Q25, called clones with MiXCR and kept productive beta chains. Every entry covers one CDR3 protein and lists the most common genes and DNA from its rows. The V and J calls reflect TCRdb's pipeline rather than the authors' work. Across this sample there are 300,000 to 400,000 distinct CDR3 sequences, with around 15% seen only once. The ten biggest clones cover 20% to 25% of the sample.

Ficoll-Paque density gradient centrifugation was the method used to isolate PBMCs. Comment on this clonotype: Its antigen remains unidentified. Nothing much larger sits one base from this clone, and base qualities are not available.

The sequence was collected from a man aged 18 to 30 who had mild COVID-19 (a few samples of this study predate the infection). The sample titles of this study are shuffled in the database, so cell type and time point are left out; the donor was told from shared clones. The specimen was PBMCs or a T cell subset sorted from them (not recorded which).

The CDR3 reads CATSEGISSYNEQFF. The bases are TGTGCCACCAGTGAAGGGATTAGCTCCTACAATGAGCAGTTCTTC. Recombination linked TRBV24-1 to TRBJ2-1; the D gene cannot be resolved reliably. Trimming takes 4 bases from V and 0 bases from J, and the germline ends sit 9 bases apart. The CDR3 runs 15 residues from the cysteine to the phenylalanine. The only DNA kept is the CDR3, 45 bases in frame from the first base. The germline V gene yields KGHDR for CDR1 and SFDVKD for CDR2.